The rows below give T cell receptor beta chains drawn from one sample of a study of T cell changes during pregnancy in multiple sclerosis. The method was immunoSEQ multiplex PCR; TCRdb's version includes in-frame clones alone and lacks a portion of them. The table has 79,000 or so clones, under 95% seen once. Specimen: peripheral blood, collected in the first trimester of pregnancy. The receptors shown here come from a female donor in good health, enrolled as a control in a pregnancy study. Both conserved end residues are part of each CDR3.

V: TRBV2
J: TRBJ2-7
CDR3: CASSPDRLLREQYF

V: TRBV7-3
J: TRBJ2-1
CDR3: CASSFSGGRYNEQFF

V: TRBV19
J: TRBJ2-5
CDR3: CASSPEAGRQETQYF

V: TRBV11-2
J: TRBJ1-1
CDR3: CASSLEGAASASPVAFF

V: TRBV7-3
J: TRBJ2-1
CDR3: CASSLNGRVTGNEQFF

V: TRBV28
J: TRBJ1-3
CDR3: CASSTPGQGFGNTIYF

V: TRBV7-3
J: TRBJ2-1
CDR3: CASSLGTASLHNEQFF

V: TRBV5-1
J: TRBJ2-3
CDR3: CASTQSGGASTDTQYF

V: TRBV15
J: TRBJ1-3
CDR3: CATSGGDGNTIYF

V: TRBV5-4
J: TRBJ1-2
CDR3: CASSPAGENYGYTF

V: TRBV6-1
J: TRBJ1-5
CDR3: CASRTENQPQHF

V: TRBV7-2
J: TRBJ1-1
CDR3: CASSPQAGIGEAFF

V: TRBV30
J: TRBJ2-2
CDR3: CAWSVLRTGYTGELFF

V: TRBV10-3
J: TRBJ2-5
CDR3: CASESRVGTETQYF

V: TRBV27
J: TRBJ2-1
CDR3: CASVSDRGLNEQFF

V: TRBV30
J: TRBJ1-1
CDR3: CAWSVPGPSTEAFF

V: TRBV6-5
J: TRBJ1-6
CDR3: CASSYGGGTYNSPLHF

V: TRBV10-2
J: TRBJ2-1
CDR3: CATSTGGSYNEQFF

V: TRBV2
J: TRBJ1-6
CDR3: CASSEGQGATPLHF

V: TRBV5-5
J: TRBJ1-2
CDR3: CASSFPTQGKGGYTF

V: TRBV6-5
J: TRBJ2-7
CDR3: CASSYPGQGTLEQYF

V: TRBV4-2
J: TRBJ2-2
CDR3: CASSQARQTNTGELFF

V: TRBV2
J: TRBJ1-1
CDR3: CASSLQPGSEAFF

V: TRBV10-3
J: TRBJ2-7
CDR3: CAISPLALGESYEQYF

V: TRBV5-1
J: TRBJ2-2
CDR3: CASSLAPPDFSENTGELFF

V: TRBV5-1
J: TRBJ1-1
CDR3: CASSLQQGMNTEAFF

V: TRBV19
J: TRBJ1-1
CDR3: CASSIITGGKAFF

V: TRBV4-1
J: TRBJ1-5
CDR3: CASSPTGSNQPQHF

V: TRBV5-6
J: TRBJ2-6
CDR3: CASSLGVNSGANVLTF

V: TRBV28
J: TRBJ1-5
CDR3: CASSLTGNQPQHF

V: TRBV27
J: TRBJ1-1
CDR3: CASRGGTEAFF

V: TRBV19
J: TRBJ2-1
CDR3: CASHSFGVTRAQFF

V: TRBV28
J: TRBJ2-1
CDR3: CASSPGTDIYNEQFF

V: TRBV25-1
J: TRBJ2-6
CDR3: CASSDPGGAGANVLTF

V: TRBV28
J: TRBJ2-3
CDR3: CASTRGTSTDTQYF

V: TRBV5-1
J: TRBJ2-1
CDR3: CASHTSGGPVPYNEQFF

V: TRBV6-1
J: TRBJ2-5
CDR3: CTSGTGEQETQYF

V: TRBV29-1
J: TRBJ2-2
CDR3: CSVQKTEKNTGELFF

V: TRBV4-1
J: TRBJ2-1
CDR3: CASREYNEQFF

V: TRBV7-3
J: TRBJ1-1
CDR3: CASSLTNLRVTEAFF

V: TRBV30
J: TRBJ1-2
CDR3: CAWTPNRGLGYTF

V: TRBV9
J: TRBJ1-1
CDR3: CASSVARQGGTEAFF

V: TRBV4-3
J: TRBJ2-1
CDR3: CASSQVHSQTYNEQFF

V: TRBV6-4
J: TRBJ1-5
CDR3: CASSDLPRDFNQPQHF

V: TRBV25-1
J: TRBJ2-7
CDR3: CASIPTGGMDEQYF

V: TRBV18
J: TRBJ1-1
CDR3: CASSEDGRAEAFF

V: TRBV29-1
J: TRBJ2-1
CDR3: CSVGGGASYNEQFF

V: TRBV6-1
J: TRBJ2-2
CDR3: CASNSGGAGELFF

V: TRBV5-1
J: TRBJ2-1
CDR3: CASSSGGHYNEQFF

V: TRBV19
J: TRBJ1-2
CDR3: CASSRTGEANYGYTF

V: TRBV6-5
J: TRBJ2-7
CDR3: CASSLNRDSYEQYF

V: TRBV6-1
J: TRBJ2-7
CDR3: CASSDQGGPYEQYF

V: TRBV12-2
J: TRBJ2-2
CDR3: CASRLRASGDNTGELFF

V: TRBV9
J: TRBJ2-2
CDR3: CASSVTGAWGGELFF

V: TRBV4-1
J: TRBJ1-4
CDR3: CASSQWQREKLFF